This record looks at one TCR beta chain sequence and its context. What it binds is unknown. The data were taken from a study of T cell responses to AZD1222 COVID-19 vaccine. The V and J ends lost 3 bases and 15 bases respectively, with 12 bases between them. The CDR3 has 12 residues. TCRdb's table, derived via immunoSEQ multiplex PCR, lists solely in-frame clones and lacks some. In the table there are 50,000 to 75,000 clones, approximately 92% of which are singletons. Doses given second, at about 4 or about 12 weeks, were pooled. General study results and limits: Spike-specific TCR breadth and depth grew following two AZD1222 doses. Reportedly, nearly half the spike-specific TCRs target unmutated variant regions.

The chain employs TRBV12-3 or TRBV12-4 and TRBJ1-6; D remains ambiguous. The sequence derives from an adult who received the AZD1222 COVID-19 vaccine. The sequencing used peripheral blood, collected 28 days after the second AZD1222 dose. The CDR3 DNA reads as TGTGCCAGCAGTTTGGCCGCCCGGCGCCTCCACTTT. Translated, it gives CASSLAARRLHF.